This T cell receptor beta chain comes out of a study of blood T cells in healthy people across ages. Overall study: Capture via template switching afforded approximately one barcoded beta molecule per two T cells.

This clonotype was detected ten times or more. Its specificity is unknown. Each sample yielded at least 7 million isolated PBMCs. V lost 5 bases, J lost 4 bases, and 11 bases stayed unmatched. CDR3 length: 16 amino acids. Study-wide results and caveats: Expanded clonotype shifts may have been confounded, as the donors had an unknown CMV status. Measured against age, TCR beta diversity per million T cells decreased in a roughly linear manner.

The second PCR ran roughly 7 to 12 cycles with a sample-barcoded 5' primer and J-beta primers. Each CDR3 protein gets one entry after TCRdb re-called the 5' RACE reads with MiXCR. Seen here are under 850,000 distinct CDR3 sequences, around 34% observed once, and the top ten hold 13%. This sequence originates from a man younger than 35 in good health. This chain connects TRBV12-3 or TRBV12-4 to TRBJ2-5, with 9 bases that match TRBD1. The sequenced sample consisted of blood. CDR3 coding DNA: TGTGCCAGCAGTCGTACAGGGGGCGGGTTAGGAGAGACCCAGTACTTC. It specifies CASSRTGGGLGETQYF.